This is a list of T cell receptor beta chains from one sample in a study of blood T cell repertoires in COVID-19. Produced via immunoSEQ multiplex PCR; TCRdb's table is partial and in-frame only. The table shows about 74,000 clones, with more than 75% occurring only once. The sequencing sample was made of peripheral blood. Receptors originate from a woman over 75 with active or convalescent COVID-19. Each CDR3 is given with its conserved first and last residue. Fields, in order: CDR3 DNA, CDR3 protein, J gene, D gene, clone size, V gene. The D gene is left open where the match is weak. Clone sizes are given selectively: once, few, many, or a class where the clone is expanded.

cdr3_nt: TGCGCCAGCAGCCAAAGGGGGGGACCGCAAGAGACCCAGTACTTC
cdr3_aa: CASSQRGGPQETQYF
j_call: TRBJ2-5
d_call: -
clone_size: -
v_call: TRBV4-1

cdr3_nt: TGTGCCAGTAGTGTTTCGGGGGGGAATGAGCAGTTCTTC
cdr3_aa: CASSVSGGNEQFF
j_call: TRBJ2-1
d_call: TRBD2
clone_size: -
v_call: TRBV19

cdr3_nt: TGTGCCACCACCAACAGGGGACCCCTCCACTTT
cdr3_aa: CATTNRGPLHF
j_call: TRBJ1-6
d_call: TRBD1
clone_size: -
v_call: TRBV2

cdr3_nt: TGTGCCAGCTCACCAAGTGGGGAGTACTATGGCTACACCTTC
cdr3_aa: CASSPSGEYYGYTF
j_call: TRBJ1-2
d_call: -
clone_size: -
v_call: TRBV18

cdr3_nt: TGTGCCAGCAGCCAAACGACAGGGGGCACCACCATATATTTT
cdr3_aa: CASSQTTGGTTIYF
j_call: TRBJ1-3
d_call: TRBD1
clone_size: -
v_call: TRBV3-1/TRBV3-2

cdr3_nt: TGTGCCAGCAGCTTGGGGACAGGGTACAATTCACCCCTCCACTTT
cdr3_aa: CASSLGTGYNSPLHF
j_call: TRBJ1-6
d_call: TRBD1
clone_size: once
v_call: TRBV11-2

cdr3_nt: TGTGCCAGTAGTGGACGAACTAGCGGGGGGGGTGCGGGCACAGATACGCAGTATTTT
cdr3_aa: CASSGRTSGGGAGTDTQYF
j_call: TRBJ2-3
d_call: TRBD2
clone_size: -
v_call: TRBV19

cdr3_nt: TGCGCCAGCAGCTTGGGGCCCGGGGATTACGAGCAGTACTTC
cdr3_aa: CASSLGPGDYEQYF
j_call: TRBJ2-7
d_call: -
clone_size: few
v_call: TRBV5-1

cdr3_nt: TGCAGCGTTGCAACAGAAAGCACAGATACGCAGTATTTT
cdr3_aa: CSVATESTDTQYF
j_call: TRBJ2-3
d_call: -
clone_size: many
v_call: TRBV29-1

cdr3_nt: TGTGCCAGCAGCTTAGCGGGACAGGGTTTTACACCCCTCCACTTT
cdr3_aa: CASSLAGQGFTPLHF
j_call: TRBJ1-6
d_call: TRBD1
clone_size: -
v_call: TRBV7-2

cdr3_nt: TGTGCCAGCTCACCAGAAGCAGGGGGCGGCGATGAGCAGTTCTTC
cdr3_aa: CASSPEAGGGDEQFF
j_call: TRBJ2-1
d_call: TRBD1
clone_size: once
v_call: TRBV18

cdr3_nt: TGTGCCAGCAGCCTATCGGGACAGGGGGCTGGTACTGAAGCTTTCTTT
cdr3_aa: CASSLSGQGAGTEAFF
j_call: TRBJ1-1
d_call: TRBD1
clone_size: -
v_call: TRBV7-9

cdr3_nt: TGTGCCAGCAGTTCGCAGGGAGGGTATGGCTACACCTTC
cdr3_aa: CASSSQGGYGYTF
j_call: TRBJ1-2
d_call: -
clone_size: -
v_call: TRBV27

cdr3_nt: TGTGCCGGACCTAGCGGGGAAGACAATGAGCAGTTCTTC
cdr3_aa: CAGPSGEDNEQFF
j_call: TRBJ2-1
d_call: TRBD2
clone_size: -
v_call: TRBV30

cdr3_nt: TGTGCCAGCAGCTTAGGTAGCGGAGCAAATCAGCCCCAGCATTTT
cdr3_aa: CASSLGSGANQPQHF
j_call: TRBJ1-5
d_call: -
clone_size: -
v_call: TRBV11-2